In its sample, the clone carrying this TCR beta chain was seen many times. These data are taken from a study of T-cell reconstitution after alpha-beta-depleted transplantation in children. Unique molecular identifiers were incorporated when the TCRbeta library was constructed. TCRdb re-analysed the PCR reads in MiXCR, keeping a single row per CDR3 protein. Of about 280,000 distinct CDR3 sequences listed, around a tenth are singletons. CDR1 MNHEY and CDR2 SVGAGI come from the germline V gene. After removal of 3 bases from V and 7 bases from J, the junction contained 14 bases not matched to a gene. The CDR3 has 18 residues.

The chain links TRBV6-5 to TRBJ1-4, with 10 bases matching TRBD1. The clonotype was recovered from a male patient between 2 and 10 years old who had a stem cell transplant for chronic granulomatous disease, so the T cells may come from the graft donor. This material consisted of peripheral blood, taken 180 days after TCRalphabeta/CD19-depleted stem cell transplant. CDR3 loop: CASSYDPLAGTGVEKLFF. The CDR3 DNA reads TGTGCCAGCAGTTATGATCCCCTAGCCGGGACAGGGGTTGAAAAACTGTTTTTT.